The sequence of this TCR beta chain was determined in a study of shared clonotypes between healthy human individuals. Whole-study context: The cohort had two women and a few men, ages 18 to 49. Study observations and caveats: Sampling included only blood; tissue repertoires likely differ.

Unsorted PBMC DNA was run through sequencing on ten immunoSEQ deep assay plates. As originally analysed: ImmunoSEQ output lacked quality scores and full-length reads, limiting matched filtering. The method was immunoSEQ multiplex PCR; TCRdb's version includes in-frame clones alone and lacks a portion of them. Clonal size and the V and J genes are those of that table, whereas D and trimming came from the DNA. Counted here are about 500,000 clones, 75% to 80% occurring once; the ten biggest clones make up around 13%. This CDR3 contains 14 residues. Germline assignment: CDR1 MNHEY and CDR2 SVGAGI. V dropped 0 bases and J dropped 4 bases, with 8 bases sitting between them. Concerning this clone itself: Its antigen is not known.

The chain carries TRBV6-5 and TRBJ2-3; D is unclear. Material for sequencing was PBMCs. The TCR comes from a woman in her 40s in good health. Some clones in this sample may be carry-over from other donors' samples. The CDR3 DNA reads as TGTGCCAGCAGTTACTCAACAGCAGCAGATACGCAGTATTTT. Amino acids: CASSYSTAADTQYF.